This T cell receptor (beta chain) was observed in a study of glioma-infiltrating T cells. The study, taken as a whole, reports: Only very few CDR3 sequences appeared in both tissue and blood.

In regard to this clonotype: Its antigen is unknown. At one boundary the junction diverges from the germline segment, which might be a read error.

The CDR3 is 13 amino acids. Germline CDR1 SGHTA, CDR2 FQGNSA. Amplification of TCR alpha and beta CDR3 regions from RNA used iRepertoire nested multiplex PCR. TCRdb re-called the multiplex PCR reads with MiXCR, one entry per CDR3 protein. The repertoire holds fewer than 250,000 distinct CDR3 sequences, with 32% as singletons. Sample: glioma tissue, nonneoplastic brain tissue, or PBMCs (not recorded which). This sequence joins TRBV7-2 and TRBJ2-5; D unclear. This TCR derives from a human donor with low-grade glioma or glioblastoma, undergoing nonglioma brain surgery, or in good health (not recorded which). This CDR3 reads CASSLASIEIQYF. The CDR3, as DNA: TGTGCCAGCAGCTTAGCTAGTATAGAGATCCAGTACTTC.